Listed here are 8 T cell receptor beta chains from one sample, sequenced in a study of OX40 agonist ivuxolimab in advanced cancers. The library was obtained by the immunoSEQ multiplex PCR assay. Not all clones reach the TCRdb copy of this immuneACCESS table, which keeps in-frame sequences only. Checked studies attribute under half of the gap to unresolved V genes and leave the rest unexplained. The sample table shows roughly 69,000 clones, and 84% are seen once. The ten top clones hold roughly 9.8% of the sample. This specimen was CD4+ or CD8+ T cells sorted from blood, taken in a trial of the OX40 agonist ivuxolimab. These receptors were obtained from an adult with an advanced solid tumor such as melanoma, head and neck, liver or kidney cancer.

The gene calls are TRBV4-1 and TRBJ1-6; TRBD1 is a possible D gene (5 bases). Deletions cut 0 bases from V and 2 bases from J, with 8 bases between. Germline V gives CDR1 MGHRA, CDR2 YSYEKL. The CDR3 is 16 residues long. As DNA, the CDR3 is TGCGCCAGCAGCCAAGAGGGGGGAACCTATAATTCACCCCTCCACTTT. The encoded protein is CASSQEGGTYNSPLHF.

The J gene is TRBJ2-7, the V gene TRBV28; possibly TRBD1 for D (6 bases). V lost 2 bases and J 4 bases, leaving 12 bases between the germline ends. The CDR3 has 14 residues. CDR1 is MDHEN and CDR2 is SYDVKM in the germline V gene. DNA of the CDR3: TGTGCCAGCAGTTTACCCAGGGGATATTACGAGCAGTACTTC. As protein: CASSLPRGYYEQYF.

This rearrangement joins TRBV18 to TRBJ1-3; the match to TRBD1 covers 7 bases. The germline V gene has CDR1 KGHSH and CDR2 LQKENI. Losses at the gene ends were 4 bases for V and 0 bases for J; bases not matched to a gene: 3. The CDR3 has 15 residues. The CDR3 here is CASSRDSDSGNTIYF. CDR3 nucleotides: TGTGCCAGCTCACGGGACAGCGACTCTGGAAACACCATATATTTT.

The CDR3 DNA is TGTGCCAGCAGCTTAGTACGTAGACCCCAGTACTTC. Translating it yields CASSLVRRPQYF. The chain employs TRBV7-2 and TRBJ2-5; D gene uncertain. Germline V gene data show CDR1 as SGHTA and CDR2 as FQGNSA. Trimming stripped 1 base from V and 9 bases from J, with 9 bases between. CDR3 length: 12 amino acids.

This rearrangement joins TRBV28 to TRBJ2-1; 8 bases line up with TRBD1. Germline V lookup: CDR1 MDHEN, CDR2 SYDVKM. CDR3 length equals 15 residues. Trimming took 6 bases from V and 6 from J; bases not matched to a gene: 10. DNA for the CDR3: TGTGCCAGCAGACCAGACAGGGGACGTCCCAATGAGCAGTTCTTC. Its translation is CASRPDRGRPNEQFF.

The chain couples TRBV7-9 to TRBJ1-1; TRBD1 agrees at 9 bases. The CDR3 totals 14 residues. With 6 bases clipped from V and 1 base from J, the junction kept 3 bases outside the gene matches. CDR1 and CDR2 from the germline V gene are SEHNR and FQNEAQ (reference sequence). The CDR3 DNA reads as TGTGCCAGCAGGAAACAGGGGGCGAACACTGAAGCTTTCTTT. Its protein product is CASRKQGANTEAFF.

The chain links TRBV29-1 to TRBJ1-1; perhaps TRBD1 as D (5 bases). CDR3 length equals 13 residues. Per the germline V gene, CDR1 is SQVTM and CDR2 is ANQGSEA. V was shortened by 3 bases and J by 1 base, with 9 bases between the two germline ends. In DNA, the CDR3 is TGCAGCGTTGAGAAGGGGTCGAACACTGAAGCTTTCTTT. Translated: CSVEKGSNTEAFF.

The gene calls are TRBV19 and TRBJ2-5; possibly TRBD1 for D (7 bases). Germline lookup yields CDR1 LNHDA and CDR2 SQIVND (reference sequence). V was trimmed by 6 bases and J by 4 bases, leaving 21 bases between them. This CDR3 is 16 amino acids long. CDR3 sequence reads: CASRPGGRTGRETQYF. CDR3 bases: TGTGCCAGTAGACCCGGGGGACGGACAGGACGAGAGACCCAGTACTTC.